This entry describes one TCR beta chain. Which antigen it targets is not known. Base-call qualities are not available, and no considerably larger clone is one nucleotide away. Other DNA sequences in this specimen translate into the identical CDR3. This entry is derived from a study of shared clonotypes between healthy human individuals (dated by TCRdb to 2018 to 2021). With regard to the full study: The cohort included a few men and two women between 18 and 49 years of age. For each donor, three plates each were used for CD4 naive and CD4 memory, two plates were used for CD8 naive, and one plate was used for CD8 memory. To estimate repertoire size and how much clonotypes are shared between individuals, the study performed deep sequencing of blood TCR repertoires from a handful of healthy adults. Different laboratories and diverse techniques were used to prepare libraries and sequence TCR repertoires, to increase sequencing depth and limit assay-specific biases. Each donor's leukapheresis produced roughly between roughly 0.94 and 9.5 billion PBMCs.

Taken from cysteine to phenylalanine, the CDR3 has 14 residues. Only the CDR3 DNA stays, 42 bases, in frame from base 1. At the junction V is shortened by 2 bases and J by 4 bases, with 11 bases in between. The germline V gene (reference sequence) specifies MNHEY as CDR1 and SMNVEV as CDR2. Using the deep immunoSEQ assay, multiplex PCR amplified TCR CDR3 regions from genomic DNA. Genomic DNA extracted from each cell subset was distributed evenly over all wells of several immunoSEQ 96-well plates, and each plate served as one replicate. For sorted subsets, roughly 200 ng of genomic DNA, equivalent to some 30,000 T cell genomes, went into each replicate PCR. Purified libraries were quantified with a Qubit 3.0 fluorometer, sized on a Bioanalyzer 2100, and re-quantified with the KAPA Library Quantification kit. Every immunoSEQ 96-well plate was sequenced on a separate single-read 150-cycle Illumina NextSeq 550 flow cell. Processing in the source paper ran as follows. Because the immunoSEQ output held only junctional sequences and lacked quality scores, the filtering could not match the filtering applied to full-length reads. To assign V/J genes and CDR3, sequences were annotated using PyIR, a Python wrapper for IgBLAST v1.9, with IMGT germline references. Reads were removed for weak V/J assignments (E-value above 1e-6), missing CDR3, stop codons, out-of-frame junctions, or ambiguous translated residues. V3J clonotypes were defined as sequences sharing an identical inferred V gene, J gene, and CDR3 amino acid sequence. Percentage overlap between repertoires was computed as shared unique clonotypes divided by the size of the smaller repertoire. Repertoire richness was assessed with RTK rarefaction, the Chao1 estimator, and Recon v2.1 estimates of unobserved clonotypes. For all TCRbeta clonotypes obtained by the gDNA method from a handful of donors, generation probabilities were computed with OLGA. As stored in TCRdb, this immuneACCESS dataset retains in-frame rearrangements with V and J assigned. A fraction of the clones does not appear; measured against another copy, unresolved V genes explain less than half of the discrepancy, and the remainder lacks a known reason. V, J and clone size are those of that table, while D and trimming were read from the DNA. The sample yields about 2 million clones; roughly 94% were counted once. In total, the top ten clones hold roughly 1% of the sample.

For the CD8 naive samples, CD45RO-negative cells were positively selected for CCR7, yielding a CD45RA+CCR7+ population from which TemRA cells were excluded. The donors were healthy, HIV-negative adults with no recently reported acute infections or vaccinations. Every donor was a Caucasian adult living in Nashville, Tennessee, USA. After blood collection by leukapheresis, PBMCs were isolated using Ficoll-Histopaque density gradient centrifugation and then cryopreserved in the vapor phase of liquid nitrogen. Analytical flow cytometry was used to check the purity and quantity of each magnetically sorted T cell population. Genomic DNA was isolated from each sorted fraction and quantified by UV absorbance on a Nanodrop 2000c. The paper's findings and limits, for the study overall: Naive subsets generally had larger estimated clonotype richness than memory subsets. Pairwise subsampling led to the expectation that sequencing depth would affect the degree of clonotype sharing among donors. Because the study included a small number of donors, the genetic and exposure-history diversity represented was limited. Sampling was restricted to blood, and TCR repertoires in tissues likely differ from the TCR repertoires found in blood. Rarefaction of sorted-subset datasets indicated incomplete sequencing despite the large sequencing depth. Compared with non-shared clonotypes, clonotypes shared by all four sorted-subset donors had higher generation probabilities. Approximately 5% of naive CD4, 3.5% of naive CD8, approximately 2% of memory CD4, and around 0.42% of memory CD8 clonotypes were shared across several donors.

The source material was naive CD8+ T cells sorted from blood. The sample's cell subset or site label, in plain terms: CD45RA+CCR7+. Recombination joined TRBV27 with TRBJ1-2, with an unclear D gene assignment. This sequence was found in a man between 18 and 29 years old in good health. The base sequence is TGTGCCAGCAGTTTACTTGGCGCCGGCTATGGCTACACCTTC. It is translated as CASSLLGAGYGYTF.